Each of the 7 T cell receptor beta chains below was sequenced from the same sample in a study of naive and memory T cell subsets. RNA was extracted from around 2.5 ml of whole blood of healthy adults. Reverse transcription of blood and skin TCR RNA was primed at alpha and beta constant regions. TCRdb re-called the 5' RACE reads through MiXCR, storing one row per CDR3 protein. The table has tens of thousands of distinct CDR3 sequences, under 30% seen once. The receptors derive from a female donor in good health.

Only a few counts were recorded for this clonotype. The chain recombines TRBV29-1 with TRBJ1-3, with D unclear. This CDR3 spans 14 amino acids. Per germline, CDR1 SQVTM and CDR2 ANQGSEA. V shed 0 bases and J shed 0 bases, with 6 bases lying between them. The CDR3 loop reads CSVEDHRSGNTIYF. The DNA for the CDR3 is TGCAGCGTTGAAGATCACCGCTCTGGAAACACCATATATTTT.

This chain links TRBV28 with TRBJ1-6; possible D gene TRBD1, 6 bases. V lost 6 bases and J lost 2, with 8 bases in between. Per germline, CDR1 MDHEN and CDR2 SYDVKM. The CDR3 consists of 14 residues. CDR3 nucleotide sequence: TGTGCCAGCAGCGACAGGCCCTATAATTCACCCCTCCACTTT. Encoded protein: CASSDRPYNSPLHF.

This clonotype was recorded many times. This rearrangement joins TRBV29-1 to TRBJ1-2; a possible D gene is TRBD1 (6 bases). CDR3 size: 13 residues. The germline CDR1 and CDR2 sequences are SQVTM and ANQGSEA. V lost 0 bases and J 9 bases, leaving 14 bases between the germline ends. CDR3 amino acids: CSVEDEQGSSYTF. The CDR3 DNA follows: TGCAGCGTTGAAGACGAACAGGGTTCTAGCTACACCTTC.

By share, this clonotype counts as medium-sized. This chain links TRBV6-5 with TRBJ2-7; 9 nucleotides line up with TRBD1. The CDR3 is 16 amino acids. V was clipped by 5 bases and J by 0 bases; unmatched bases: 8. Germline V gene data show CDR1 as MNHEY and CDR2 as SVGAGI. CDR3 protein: CASSRPWTGASYEQYF. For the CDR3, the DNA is TGTGCCAGCAGTCGACCCTGGACAGGGGCCTCCTACGAGCAGTACTTC.

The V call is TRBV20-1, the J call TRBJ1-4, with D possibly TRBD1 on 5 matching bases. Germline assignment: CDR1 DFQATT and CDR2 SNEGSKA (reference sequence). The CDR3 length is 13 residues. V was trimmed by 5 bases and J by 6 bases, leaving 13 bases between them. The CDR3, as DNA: TGCAGTGCTCAGGAGGGGTACGATGAAAAACTGTTTTTT. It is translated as CSAQEGYDEKLFF.

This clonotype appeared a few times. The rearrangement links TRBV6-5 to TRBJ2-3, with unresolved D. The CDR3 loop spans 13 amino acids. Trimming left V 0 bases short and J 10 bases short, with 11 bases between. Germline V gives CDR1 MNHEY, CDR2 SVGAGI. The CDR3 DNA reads TGTGCCAGCAGTTACTCCCCCGGATCGCCGCAGTATTTT. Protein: CASSYSPGSPQYF.

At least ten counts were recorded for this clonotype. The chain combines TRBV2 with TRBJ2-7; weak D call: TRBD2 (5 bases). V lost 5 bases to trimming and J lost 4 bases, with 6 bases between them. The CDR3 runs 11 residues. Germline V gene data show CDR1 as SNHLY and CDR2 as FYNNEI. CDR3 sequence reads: CASSRTYEQYF. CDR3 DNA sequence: TGTGCCAGCAGTAGGACTTACGAGCAGTACTTC.